This record covers a single TCR beta chain. This sample was taken from a study of CD8 T cells in Susac syndrome. The V and J ends lost 5 bases and 7 bases, in that order; junction bases with no gene match: 10. This CDR3 comprises 14 residues. Germline values: CDR1 DFQATT, CDR2 SNEGSKA (reference sequence). Roughly 0.5 to 1 ug RNA was reverse transcribed with random hexamers. The immunoSEQ assay covered 54 Vbeta and 13 Jbeta segments for CDR3. Each CDR3 protein gets one entry after TCRdb re-called the immunoSEQ multiplex PCR reads with MiXCR. The sample consists of around 190,000 distinct CDR3 sequences, approximately 94% of them appearing once.

Sequences were obtained from CD4+ T cells from PBMCs. J is TRBJ2-7 and V is TRBV20-1; 11 nucleotides match TRBD2. This receptor was obtained from a human donor in good health. CDR3 DNA sequence: TGCAGTGCTTCTAATAGCGGGGGGGCGTGGGAGCAGTACGTC. Translated: CSASNSGGAWEQYV.